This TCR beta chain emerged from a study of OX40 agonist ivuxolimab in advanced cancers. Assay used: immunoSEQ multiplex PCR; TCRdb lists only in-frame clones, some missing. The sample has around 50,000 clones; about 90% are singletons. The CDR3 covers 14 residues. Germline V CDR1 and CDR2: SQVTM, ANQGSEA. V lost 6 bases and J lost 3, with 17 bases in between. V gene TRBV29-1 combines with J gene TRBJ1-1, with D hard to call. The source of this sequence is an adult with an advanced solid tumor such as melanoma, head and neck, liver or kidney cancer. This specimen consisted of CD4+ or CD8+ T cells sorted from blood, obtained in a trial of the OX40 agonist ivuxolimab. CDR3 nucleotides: TGCAGCGTGAGATCGGCAGGAGGAGACACTGAAGCTTTCTTT. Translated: CSVRSAGGDTEAFF.